The sequence of this TCR beta chain was determined in a study of T cells in Graves' hyperthyroidism and ophthalmopathy (dated by TCRdb to between 2018 and 2021). Study-level background: Peripheral blood samples were taken at initial diagnosis, before any treatment was given. TCR V-J signatures able to tell the groups apart were searched for in a discovery cohort of around 95 patients, of whom 40 to 45 had Graves' ophthalmopathy and 55 to 65 had stable Graves' hyperthyroidism. Prospective prediction of ophthalmopathy was tested in an independent validation cohort consisting of some 18 hyperthyroidism patients and 15 or so patients who later progressed to ophthalmopathy. The roughly 100 discovery patients were randomly divided into training and test sets at a 7:3 ratio. In addition, the study compared T-cell repertoires in thyroid tissue and in blood from six Graves' hyperthyroidism patients. Once sampling was done, hyperthyroidism patients were given methimazole at a starting dose of 30 mg daily, whereas ophthalmopathy patients were given high-dose intravenous methylprednisolone. TCR Vbeta CDR3 sequencing of 135 peripheral blood samples (43 ophthalmopathy, approximately 80 hyperthyroidism and around 17 progressor patients) is reported in the paper. Study-wide conclusions, independent of this receptor: In validation, the model predicted progression to ophthalmopathy with about 71% sensitivity and approximately 78% specificity, a median of around 6.6 months before onset. Ophthalmopathy was separated from stable hyperthyroidism by a 13 V-J signature model, with roughly 88% sensitivity and about 81% specificity obtained in cross-validation and 80%/75% obtained in testing. Most expanded thyroid clonotypes (frequency above 0.001) were also detected in blood, a finding suggesting that blood repertoires may reflect thyroid immune responses. Sample size was not statistically predetermined, and investigators were not blinded to group allocation.

A remark on this clonotype: This clone's antigen is unknown. Base-call qualities are not available, and no considerably larger clone is one nucleotide away.

Ophthalmopathy patients had moderately to severely active disease, with a Clinical Activity Score of 3 or more, a NOSPECS grade of 4 or more, and a disease duration of less than 3 months. The study excluded patients with uncontrolled infections, other autoimmune diseases, pregnancy or lactation. Clinical symptoms, serum thyroxine and TRAb, thyroid ultrasound, and orbital computed tomography formed the basis for the diagnoses. Ficoll-Paque density gradient centrifugation was used to isolate PBMCs from about 10 ml of fresh peripheral blood. Total RNA was extracted using Trizol reagent, and RNA quality was assessed on an Agilent 2100 Bioanalyzer. TCR beta CDR3 regions were amplified from RNA transcripts. A first-round RT-PCR of the TCR CDR3 used the HTBI primer set with the Qiagen OneStep RT-PCR kit. The libraries were constructed in a second round of multiplex PCR and then size-selected and purified. The libraries were sequenced on an Illumina HiSeq2000 using paired-end 100 bp reads. The source study handled its data this way. SOAPnuke was used to process the raw data, removing reads that contained adapters or uncalled bases, had a mean Phred below 15, or lacked an exact match to the constant primer or identifier. High-quality paired reads were merged with COPE v1.2.5, and unique nucleotide sequences were defined as clonotypes. MiTCR v1.1 was used to align clonotypes to the IMGT TRBV, TRBD and TRBJ reference segments. The analysis included only V-J combinations with a frequency above 0.0001, which together covered more than 99% of the repertoires. The TCS score was defined as F50 (clonal expansion) divided by E x V (chaos), with BLOSUM62-based TCRdist calculated between CDR3 peptides within each V-J. Welch's t-statistics and random forest reduced roughly 540 V-J features to about 12, which were used in a naive Bayes classifier (R e1071). Using fastp at Q25 and MiXCR, TCRdb reprocessed the public reads and kept productive beta chains. Every CDR3 protein is listed once, alongside the most common genes and DNA of its rows. These V and J calls are TCRdb output, not the study's own analysis. Here the sample has roughly 500,000 distinct CDR3 sequences; about 16% occur a single time. The ten top clones hold 29% of the sample.

Trimming leaves V shorter by 0 bases and J shorter by 8 bases, with the junction holding 15 bases beyond the gene matches. For CDR1 and CDR2, the germline V gene lists SGHRS and YFSETQ. CDR3 length: 18 amino acids, cysteine to phenylalanine. Kept here is only the CDR3 DNA, which spans 54 bases and is read in frame from base 1. The sample taken for sequencing was blood. The sequence is built from TRBV5-1 and TRBJ2-1, with 9 central nucleotides matching TRBD1. This clonotype was obtained from a woman in her 30s with Graves' ophthalmopathy. The DNA is as follows: TGCGCCAGCAGCTTGGTCCCCATACGGGACAGGGTAGTTTATGAGCAGTTCTTC. The resulting protein is CASSLVPIRDRVVYEQFF. With the portions outside the CDR3 filled from the reference TRBV5-1 and TRBJ2-1 genes, the complete variable region becomes KAGVTQTPRYLIKTRGQQVTLSCSPISGHRSVSWYQQTPGQGLQFLFEYFSETQRNKGNFPGRFSGRQFSNSRSEMNVSTLELGDSALYLCASSLVPIRDRVVYEQFFGPGTRLTVL.